This TCR beta chain is from a study of cytomegalovirus exposure and HLA in healthy donors. Points from the study as a whole: High sensitivity and specificity were reportedly achieved when the classifier diagnosed cytomegalovirus status. V- and J-gene trimming in TCR beta was tied to a missense DCLRE1C variant by an analysis performed later. Among TCR sequences, most were rare, though some public TCRs appeared in many donors. A later analysis, which compared TCR beta chains of equal frequency, found the HLA-associated ones more clonally expanded.

PCR amplification relied on 60 Vbeta primers (plus 13 Jbeta primers). Repertoires were generated with immunoSEQ multiplex PCR, while TCRdb's copy carries only in-frame clones and drops some. Of 83,000 or so clones in the sample, around 76% are singletons; the top ten hold roughly a tenth. CDR1 and CDR2 from the germline V gene are SGHDT and YYEEEE. V was trimmed by 5 bases and J by 0 bases, leaving 15 bases between them. The CDR3 consists of 16 residues. This clone showed up just once. Antigen: not known. The chain has TRBV5-6 and TRBJ1-3; TRBD1 might be the D (5 bases). The sample comprised PBMCs. This receptor was obtained from a man aged 25-40 years in good health and CMV-seropositive. The CDR3 nucleotides are TGTGCCAGCAGTACCAAGACAGCGAGCTCTGGAAACACCATATATTTT. Translated, it gives CASSTKTASSGNTIYF.